Presented here are 2 T cell receptor beta chains from one specimen sequenced in a study of regulatory T cells in long-lasting Graves disease. Noted time point: persistent/refractory GD, antithyroid drugs over 5 years with positive TRAb. Scientists built the TCR library using RNA that was extracted from PBMCs. Libraries of TCR beta came from iRepertoire HTBI primers plus Arm-PCR of CDR3 regions. TCRdb passed the multiplex PCR reads through MiXCR, listing each CDR3 protein once. The data contain hundreds of thousands of distinct CDR3 sequences, 25% to 35% of them singletons. The sequenced sample was peripheral blood mononuclear cells (PBMCs), obtained when the disease was refractory, from a patient treated with antithyroid drugs. The receptors stem from a female donor with Graves disease.

The chain couples TRBV19 to TRBJ1-2, with no clear D. Trimming pared 4 bases from V and 7 bases from J, leaving 19 bases between. CDR3 length equals 15 residues. Germline-derived CDR1 and CDR2 are LNHDA and SQIVND (reference sequence). CDR3 coding DNA: TGTGCCAGTAGTAATCCGAGGCCCTCCAGTGGTGGCTACACCTTC. Protein sequence: CASSNPRPSSGGYTF.

Here the CDR3 DNA reads TGTGCCAGCAGTTTAAAACAGGGGCCGCTTTCTCTCACCTTC. Translated, it gives CASSLKQGPLSLTF. V usage is TRBV27 and J usage is TRBJ1-2; 7 bases match TRBD1. Trimming removed 2 bases from V and 13 bases from J; junction bases left unmatched: 13. The CDR3 loop spans 14 amino acids. CDR1 and CDR2 from the germline V gene are MNHEY and SMNVEV (reference sequence).